This T cell receptor (beta chain) was obtained from a study of spatial heterogeneity in lung cancer. Study as a whole: Detected beta-chain sequences consistently exceeded alpha-chain sequences. Unique TCR and UMI combinations averaged more than ten appearances each in raw reads.

Time point indicated: sample taken at primary tumor resection. A total of approximately 70 untreated early-stage non-small cell lung cancer patients served as donors. The presence of a unique molecular identifier marked each TCR cDNA molecule. TCRdb called the 5' RACE reads again in MiXCR, with one record for every CDR3 protein. The sample gives 2,000 or so distinct CDR3 sequences, approximately 9.3% of which show up once; approximately 20% is in the top ten. Deletions cut 4 bases from V and 4 bases from J, with 13 bases between. From germline, CDR1 is SGHTA and CDR2 FQGNSA. The CDR3 covers 14 residues. In its sample, this clonotype ranks as medium-sized (0.01 to 0.1%).

This clonotype was obtained from a female donor with early-stage non-small cell lung cancer. Sequencing used normal lung tissue next to the tumor, obtained at surgery. J is TRBJ2-5 and V is TRBV7-2; tentative D call: TRBD1 (5 bases). The CDR3 DNA is TGTGCCAGCAGCTCTCAGGGAAGGAGAGAGACCCAGTACTTC. This gives the protein CASSSQGRRETQYF.